This TCR beta chain was identified during a study of blood T cell repertoires in COVID-19. Across the whole study: Whether acute or convalescent, the COVID-19 samples came from the United States, Italy and Spain.

Authors' analysis steps: Quantification of nucleated cells was approximated via reference gene primer amplification. Only in-frame clones appear in the TCRdb table, and some are missing; sequencing was by immunoSEQ multiplex PCR. V, J and clone size were drawn from that table, and D and trimming were deduced from the DNA. The table has about 180,000 clones, over 70% seen once. This CDR3 is built from 15 residues. Germline V gene lookup returns CDR1 LGHNA and CDR2 YNFKEQ. The V gene lost 0 bases and the J gene lost 6 bases, with 14 bases spanning the gap. The sample consisted of peripheral blood. The receptor comes from a woman aged 60-75 years with acute or convalescent COVID-19. The chain carries TRBV4-2 and TRBJ1-1, with D perhaps TRBD1 (6 bases). CDR3 residues: CASSQDPRGAAEAFF. CDR3 sequence (DNA): TGTGCCAGCAGCCAAGATCCCAGGGGTGCGGCTGAAGCTTTCTTT.